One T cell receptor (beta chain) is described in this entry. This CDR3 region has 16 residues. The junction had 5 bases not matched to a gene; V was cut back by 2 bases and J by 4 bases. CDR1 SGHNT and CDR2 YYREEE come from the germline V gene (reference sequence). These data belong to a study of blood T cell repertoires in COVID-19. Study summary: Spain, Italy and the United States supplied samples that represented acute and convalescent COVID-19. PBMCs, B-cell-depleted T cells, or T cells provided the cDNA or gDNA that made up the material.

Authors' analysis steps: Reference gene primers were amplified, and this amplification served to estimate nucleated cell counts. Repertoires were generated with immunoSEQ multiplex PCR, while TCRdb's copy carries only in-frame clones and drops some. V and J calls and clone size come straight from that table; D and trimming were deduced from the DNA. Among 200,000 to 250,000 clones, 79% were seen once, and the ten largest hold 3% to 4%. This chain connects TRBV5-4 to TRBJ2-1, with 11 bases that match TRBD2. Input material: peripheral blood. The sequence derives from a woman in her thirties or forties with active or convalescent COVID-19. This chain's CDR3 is CASSLKTSGGYNEQFF. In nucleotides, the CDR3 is TGTGCCAGCAGCTTAAAAACTAGCGGGGGTTACAATGAGCAGTTCTTC.